Presented here are 19 T cell receptor beta chains from one specimen sequenced in a study of T cell clones after liver transplantation. The repertoire was sequenced with immunoSEQ multiplex PCR; TCRdb's copy has only in-frame clones and lacks some. The data show tens of thousands of clones, 60% to 75% seen once. The sequencing here drew on CD4+ T cells from blood, taken at the 22-month timepoint. The receptors were gathered from a human patient who received a liver transplant. The T cells may come from the graft donor.

V usage is TRBV6-1 and J usage is TRBJ1-2; 9 nucleotides align to TRBD1. Germline CDR1 and CDR2: MNHNS and SASEGT. V lost 11 bases and J lost 5; bases outside the gene matches: 12. The CDR3 has 14 amino acids. The CDR3 loop reads CAGSLGQGQYGYTF. CDR3 coding DNA: TGTGCCGGATCTTTAGGACAGGGGCAATATGGCTACACCTTC.

The J gene is TRBJ2-3, the V gene TRBV5-6; D gene uncertain. V lost 2 bases, J lost 2 bases, and 6 bases lay in between. The CDR3 length is 13 residues. Germline CDR1 reads SGHDT; CDR2 reads YYEEEE. The CDR3 reads CASSFTNTDTQYF. CDR3 nucleotide sequence: TGTGCCAGCAGCTTCACCAACACAGATACGCAGTATTTT.

The V gene is TRBV7-9, the J gene TRBJ2-3, with D perhaps matching TRBD1 (6 bases). The germline V gene has CDR1 SEHNR and CDR2 FQNEAQ (reference sequence). V was cut by 5 bases and J by 1 base, with 10 bases left in between. The CDR3 loop spans 14 amino acids. CDR3: CASSPGVGTDTQYF. CDR3 DNA sequence: TGTGCCAGCAGCCCAGGGGTCGGCACAGATACGCAGTATTTT.

The V gene is TRBV7-3, the J gene TRBJ1-1, with D maybe TRBD1 (5 bases). Looked up from germline, CDR1 is SGHTA and CDR2 is FQGTGA. Trimming removed 4 bases from V and 5 bases from J, with 14 bases in between. This CDR3 has 14 residues. The DNA of the CDR3 is TGTGCCAGCAGCTCCAGTCGGCAGGGAACTGAAGCTTTCTTT. It specifies CASSSSRQGTEAFF.

The chain has TRBV11-3 and TRBJ2-3, with unresolved D. CDR3 size: 14 residues. Germline values: CDR1 SGHNT, CDR2 YENEEA. V lost 5 bases to trimming and J lost 5 bases, with 14 bases between them. This CDR3 is CASSLNPSLDTQYF. CDR3 coding DNA: TGTGCCAGCAGCCTAAATCCCTCTCTAGATACGCAGTATTTT.

The rearrangement uses TRBV7-2 and TRBJ2-5, with TRBD2 as a possible D gene (5 bases). The CDR3 totals 15 residues. CDR1 SGHTA and CDR2 FQGNSA come from the germline V gene. V lost 2 bases to trimming and J lost 4 bases, with 14 bases between them. Here the CDR3 reads CASSLSRGDGETQYF. CDR3 coding DNA: TGTGCCAGCAGCTTATCTCGGGGAGACGGAGAGACCCAGTACTTC.

The chain employs TRBV6-6 and TRBJ2-7; D unresolved. This CDR3 region has 11 residues. Trimming removed 7 bases at V and 3 bases at J, with 7 bases between. The V gene's germline CDR1 is MNHNY and CDR2 SVGAGI (reference sequence). Here the CDR3 reads CASKKGYEQYF. The CDR3 coding sequence is TGTGCCAGCAAGAAGGGCTACGAGCAGTACTTC.

This chain joins TRBV7-9 and TRBJ2-4; weak D call: TRBD2 (5 bases). V was pared by 2 bases and J by 8 bases, with 13 bases between. The germline V gene has CDR1 SEHNR and CDR2 FQNEAQ (reference sequence). This CDR3 spans 14 amino acids. The CDR3 nucleotides are TGTGCCAGCAGCTTATCGGGGTTTAGTGACATTCAGTACTTC. This translates into CASSLSGFSDIQYF.

This chain connects TRBV11-2 to TRBJ2-5; D gene ambiguous. In germline, CDR1 is SGHAT, CDR2 FQNNGV. V was cut by 4 bases and J by 5 bases, with 17 bases left in between. The CDR3 contains 15 residues. CDR3 nucleotides: TGTGCCAGCAGCTCAATATTACACGGACGGGAGACCCAGTACTTC. Protein sequence: CASSSILHGRETQYF.

This clone has just one count. This rearrangement joins TRBV9 to TRBJ1-2; 7 positions agree with TRBD1. The CDR3 is 13 residues long. V trimming: 3 bases; J trimming: 8 bases; junction bases outside the gene matches: 7. Germline loops: CDR1 SGDLS, CDR2 YYNGEE. In DNA form, the CDR3 reads TGTGCCAGCAGCGATGCAGGGGGGCGGGGCTACACCTTC. Translating gives CASSDAGGRGYTF.

This clone was detected a few times. The chain is built from TRBV18 and TRBJ1-1; the D is unclear. The V gene lost 2 bases and the J gene lost 3 bases, with 10 bases spanning the gap. There are 14 residues in the CDR3. The germline CDR1 and CDR2 sequences are KGHSH and LQKENI. The CDR3, as DNA: TGTGCCAGCTCACCAAAGCGGGGTGACACTGAAGCTTTCTTT. Translating gives CASSPKRGDTEAFF.

The chain combines TRBV25-1 with TRBJ2-5; TRBD2 aligns across 11 bases. The CDR3 covers 15 residues. The ends lost 6 bases at V and 5 bases at J; junction bases unmatched: 8. Germline CDR1 MGHDK, CDR2 SYGVNS. The CDR3 region has the DNA TGTGCCAGCAGCCGAACTAGCGGGGGCGGTGAGACCCAGTACTTC. It codes for CASSRTSGGGETQYF.

J is TRBJ1-6 and V is TRBV7-2, with a tentative D call TRBD1 (6 bases). With 1 base removed from V and 10 bases from J, the gap between germline ends came to 8 bases. The CDR3 totals 13 residues. The germline CDR1 and CDR2 sequences are SGHTA and FQGNSA. CDR3 protein: CASSLGDKSPLHF. For the CDR3, the DNA is TGTGCCAGCAGCTTAGGGGACAAGTCACCCCTCCACTTT.

This clone was recorded a few times. This chain connects TRBV5-4 to TRBJ1-4; D perhaps matches TRBD1 (5 bases). V was trimmed by 0 bases and J by 6 bases, leaving 12 bases between them. This CDR3 contains 15 residues. The germline V gene has CDR1 SGHNT and CDR2 YYREEE (reference sequence). Here the CDR3 DNA reads TGTGCCAGCAGCTTGGAGCCAGGGCAGGATGAAAAACTGTTTTTT. Amino acid sequence: CASSLEPGQDEKLFF.

V usage is TRBV7-3 and J usage is TRBJ2-7, with D tentatively TRBD1 or TRBD2 (5 bases each). The V gene's germline CDR1 is SGHTA and CDR2 FQGTGA. The CDR3 runs 13 residues. Between the trimmed V and J ends, which lost 5 bases and 7 bases, there was a span of 15 bases. CDR3 bases: TGTGCCAGCAGCCCGGGTCCTTGGGGGGAGCAGTACTTC. This sequence encodes CASSPGPWGEQYF.

The CDR3: CASSPRDIPNSPLHF. The CDR3 DNA sequence: TGTGCCAGCAGCCCCCGGGACATTCCCAATTCACCCCTCCACTTT. V usage is TRBV9 and J usage is TRBJ1-6, with TRBD1 as a possible D gene (6 bases). The V end lost 4 bases, the J end lost 7 bases, and 15 bases lay between the germline ends. The CDR3 spans 15 residues. Germline CDR1 and CDR2: SGDLS and YYNGEE.

This clone was counted only a few times. The chain recombines TRBV4-1 with TRBJ2-1, with unresolved D. V lost 0 bases and J 0 bases, leaving 3 bases between the germline ends. Germline V lookup: CDR1 MGHRA, CDR2 YSYEKL. CDR3 length: 14 residues. Here the CDR3 reads CASSQDPSYNEQFF. The CDR3 DNA follows: TGCGCCAGCAGCCAAGATCCCTCCTACAATGAGCAGTTCTTC.

This clone was seen a single time. This rearrangement joins TRBV2 to TRBJ2-7; tentative D call: TRBD2 (5 bases). Germline-derived CDR1 and CDR2 are SNHLY and FYNNEI. Trimming cost V 7 bases and J 3 bases, with 13 bases left between them. This CDR3 is built from 13 residues. The chain's CDR3 is CASKREQFYEQYF. CDR3 coding DNA: TGTGCCAGCAAGAGGGAACAGTTCTACGAGCAGTACTTC.

There are a few counts of this clone. The gene calls are TRBV6-1 and TRBJ2-7; maybe TRBD2 (7 bases). Between the trimmed V and J ends, which lost 1 base and 4 bases, there was a span of 11 bases. The CDR3 loop spans 14 amino acids. In germline, CDR1 is MNHNS, CDR2 SASEGT. The CDR3 reads CASSEGGGRYEQYF. The CDR3 DNA sequence: TGTGCCAGCAGTGAAGGGGGGGGCCGGTACGAGCAGTACTTC.